This record looks at one T cell receptor (beta chain) sequence and its context. Its antigen is not known. The germline gives CDR1 SGHRS, CDR2 YFSETQ. The ends lost 0 bases at V and 0 bases at J; junction bases unmatched: 7. This CDR3 has 19 residues. The data stem from a study of shared clonotypes between healthy human individuals. At the deep level, the assay was run. Once extracted for a subset, genomic DNA was divided evenly among several immunoSEQ plates. In the original workflow: There were no quality scores in the junction-only immunoSEQ sequences, so filtering differed. Generated by immunoSEQ multiplex PCR, the TCRdb table keeps only in-frame clones and is missing some. D and trimming come from the DNA, and the V and J calls and clone size come from that table. The table records under 1,100,000 clones, around 78% of them present only once. Findings of the study overall: Researchers sampled blood only, noting tissue repertoires likely differ.

The V gene is TRBV5-1, the J gene TRBJ2-6, with 9 bases fitting TRBD1. The receptor was derived from a young man in good health. Some clones in this sample may be carry-over from other donors' samples. The specimen was memory CD4+ T cells from PBMCs. Subset in this sample: CD45RA-negative fraction. CDR3 sequence: CASSLVPGTGLSGANVLTF. The CDR3 bases are TGCGCCAGCAGCTTGGTCCCGGGGACAGGGCTCTCTGGGGCCAACGTCCTGACTTTC.